A selection of T cell receptor beta chains follows, all from one sample in a study of CD8+CD57+ T cells in acquired aplastic anemia. MiXCR, run by TCRdb on the reads, gives a single entry per CDR3 protein. The table records 200,000 or so distinct CDR3 sequences, less than 65% of them present only once. The sequencing sample was made of sorted CD4+, CD8+, or CD8+CD57+ T cells (not recorded which) from PBMCs. The receptors were gathered from a human donor with severe aplastic anemia or a healthy control (not recorded which). Both conserved end residues are part of each CDR3. D genes are given only for firm matches. Clone size, where shown, is once, few, many, or a class for clones that have expanded.

D gene	J gene	clone size	V gene	CDR3 protein	CDR3 DNA
.	TRBJ1-2	.	TRBV4-1	CASSQDRGLYGYTF	TGCGCCAGCAGCCAAGATCGGGGCCTCTATGGCTACACCTTC
.	TRBJ1-1	.	TRBV2	CASRDPGQGANTEAFF	TGTGCCAGCAGAGATCCGGGACAAGGGGCGAACACTGAAGCTTTCTTT
TRBD1	TRBJ1-6	few	TRBV7-9	CASSLADRGPNSPLHF	TGTGCCAGCAGCTTAGCCGACAGGGGGCCTAATTCACCCCTCCACTTT
TRBD1	TRBJ1-2	many	TRBV6-2/TRBV6-3	CASSLRTGGGLYGYTF	TGTGCCAGCAGTTTACGGACAGGGGGCGGCCTCTATGGCTACACCTTC
TRBD1	TRBJ1-2	many	TRBV6-1	CASRSEGTGRYGYTF	TGTGCCAGCAGGTCGGAAGGGACAGGGAGATATGGCTACACCTTC
.	TRBJ1-5	many	TRBV19	CASSLRDTNQPQHF	TGTGCCAGTAGTTTGCGGGACACTAATCAGCCCCAGCATTTT
.	TRBJ1-1	.	TRBV24-1	CATSEMPEAFF	TGTGCCACCAGTGAGATGCCTGAAGCTTTCTTT
.	TRBJ2-5	once	TRBV29-1	CSFCLEGIASSTPGVSETQYF	TGCAGCTTCTGCCTCGAGGGAATTGCCAGCAGTACTCCAGGGGTTTCAGAGACCCAGTACTTC
.	TRBJ2-3	.	TRBV12-3/TRBV12-4	CASSFRTAVSSTDTQYF	TGTGCCAGCAGTTTTCGCACCGCCGTTTCTAGCACAGATACGCAGTATTTT
.	TRBJ1-4	.	TRBV24-1	CATSSRGGKLFF	TGTGCCACCAGTTCGAGGGGGGGAAAACTGTTTTTT
.	TRBJ1-5	.	TRBV5-8	CASSLDPYSNQPQHF	TGCGCCAGCAGCTTAGATCCTTATAGCAATCAGCCCCAGCATTTT
.	TRBJ2-7	.	TRBV7-2	CASSLVRAYEQYF	TGTGCCAGCAGCTTAGTTCGGGCTTACGAGCAGTACTTC
TRBD1	TRBJ1-5	once	TRBV14	CASSGQVGVSYQPQHF	TGTGCCAGCAGCGGACAGGTTGGGGTGTCCTACCAGCCCCAGCATTTT